The T cell receptor beta chain under discussion was sequenced for a study of T cells in Graves' hyperthyroidism and ophthalmopathy. CDR1 and CDR2 from the germline V gene are MGHRA and YSYEKL. This CDR3 has 20 residues. RNA transcripts were the template for amplifying TCR beta CDR3 regions. The TCR CDR3 was amplified in a first-round RT-PCR using the HTBI primer set. Each CDR3 protein gets one entry after TCRdb re-called the multiplex PCR reads with MiXCR. Found here are about 700,000 distinct CDR3 sequences, over 40% of them singletons; the top ten hold roughly 7.2%. In its sample, this clonotype was seen a few times. One end of the junction varies from germline; a read error may be responsible.

The gene calls are TRBV4-1 and TRBJ1-6; D gene ambiguous. The TCR comes from an adult man with Graves' disease, either hyperthyroidism or ophthalmopathy (not recorded which). Sample: peripheral blood or thyroid tissue (not recorded which). DNA of the CDR3: TGTGCCAGCAGCCAAGAAGGAAAGCGGGCTATGGGTTCCTATAATTCACCCCTCCACTTT. This gives the protein CASSQEGKRAMGSYNSPLHF.